The entry below gives a single T cell receptor beta chain sequence along with its context. Its matching antigen is unknown. These data originate in a study of cytomegalovirus exposure and HLA in healthy donors. Study as a whole: The same platform used for the 500 to 850 first-cohort repertoires was also used for the roughly 130 validation repertoires, as a later analysis reported. Broader study findings: First-cohort TCR clusters were later found to tend to co-occur in the approximately 120 validation repertoires.

CDR3 length: 13 residues. V was pared by 4 bases and J by 7 bases, with 11 bases between. The V gene's germline CDR1 is MNHEY and CDR2 SVGAGI. The study drew the donors from its approximately 110-subject validation cohort, separate from the roughly 670-subject first cohort. The protocol was immunoSEQ multiplex PCR, while the TCRdb copy is restricted to in-frame clones and leaves out a portion. The sample lists 100,000 to 120,000 clones; approximately 88% were seen once. The V and J genes are TRBV6-5 and TRBJ2-1, with D hard to call. The clonotype was recovered from a woman aged 30 to 39 in good health and CMV-seropositive. Sequencing input: PBMCs. CDR3: CASSLWRSNEQFF. The DNA of the CDR3 is TGTGCCAGCAGTTTGTGGAGAAGTAATGAGCAGTTCTTC.